This TCR beta chain was identified during a study of long-term antiretroviral therapy in people with HIV. Overall study: The immediate-ART recommendation dates to 2015, and the earliest samples predate it by about a decade.

Researchers report immunoSEQ v3.0 was run at survey level. This table comes from immunoSEQ multiplex PCR, and its TCRdb copy is limited to in-frame clones, with some not included. The sample consists of roughly 50,000 clones, under 90% of them appearing once. This clone was found once. Deletions cut 0 bases from V and 7 bases from J, with 16 bases between. The CDR3 is 15 amino acids. The germline V gene has CDR1 SGHTA and CDR2 FQGNSA. The receptor's source is a woman younger than 35 with HIV. The chain couples TRBV7-2 to TRBJ2-7; perhaps TRBD2 as D (6 bases). This material consisted of unsorted PBMCs, taken 0.8 years after starting antiretroviral therapy. The CDR3 DNA sequence: TGTGCCAGCAGCTTAGCTAGCGGACGGGGCGTGGAGCAGTACTTC. This codes for CASSLASGRGVEQYF.